Shown below are 9 T cell receptor beta chains from a single sample sequenced in a study of CD4 T cells in relation to SARS-CoV-2 and coronaviruses. The repertoire was sequenced with immunoSEQ multiplex PCR; TCRdb's copy has only in-frame clones and lacks some. The sample consists of 35,000 to 40,000 clones, 80% to 90% of them appearing once. Sequences were obtained from memory CD4+ T cells from PBMCs. These receptor sequences come from an adult with COVID-19.

CDR3 amino acids: CASTLTGGERLGDGYTF. In DNA form, the CDR3 reads TGTGCCAGTACCCTAACAGGGGGCGAAAGGTTAGGAGATGGCTACACCTTC. J is TRBJ1-2 and V is TRBV19; 9 positions agree with TRBD1. Trimming cost V 7 bases and J 6 bases; bases outside gene matches: 18. This CDR3 comprises 17 residues. Per germline, CDR1 LNHDA and CDR2 SQIVND (reference sequence).

The chain is built from TRBV21-1 and TRBJ2-1; the D call of TRBD2 is as the table states it, not checked on the DNA. TRBV21-1 is recorded as a pseudogene. The length of the CDR3 is 14 residues. The CDR3 bases are TGTGCCAGCAACCGACTAGCGGGAGTCAATGAGCAGTTCTTC. Amino acid sequence: CASNRLAGVNEQFF.

The chain couples TRBV27 to TRBJ1-5; no definite D call. V shed 3 bases and J shed 5 bases, with 8 bases lying between them. Per the germline V gene, CDR1 is MNHEY and CDR2 is SMNVEV (reference sequence). CDR3 length: 13 amino acids. CDR3 nucleotide sequence: TGTGCCAGCAGTTTCCAGGAATATCAGCCCCAGCATTTT. Encoded protein: CASSFQEYQPQHF.

This sequence joins TRBV10-3 and TRBJ2-5; D might be TRBD1 (7 bases). The CDR3 runs 15 residues. The V and J ends lost 0 bases and 6 bases respectively, with 14 bases between them. From germline, CDR1 is ENHRY and CDR2 SYGVKD. CDR3 in DNA: TGTGCCATCAGTGAGTCGGAGGGGGCGATCCAGACCCAGTACTTC. Amino acid sequence: CAISESEGAIQTQYF.

The rearrangement links TRBV2 to TRBJ2-1; no definite D call. Per germline, CDR1 SNHLY and CDR2 FYNNEI. V was shortened by 5 bases and J by 3 bases, with 2 bases between the two germline ends. This CDR3 is built from 11 residues. The DNA for the CDR3 is TGTGCCAGCAGTTACTACAATGAGCAGTTCTTC. The encoded protein is CASSYYNEQFF.

The chain couples TRBV7-8 to TRBJ1-5; the match to TRBD1 covers 8 bases. The CDR3 covers 17 residues. V dropped 5 bases and J dropped 6; count of bases not matched to a gene: 15. The germline V gene encodes CDR1 SGHVS and CDR2 FQNEAQ. CDR3 in amino acids: CASSPYRTQGVGQPQHF. The CDR3 region has the DNA TGTGCCAGCAGCCCCTACCGCACACAGGGGGTCGGTCAGCCCCAGCATTTT.

Here the CDR3 DNA reads TGCGCCAGCAGCCCATCTAGAGCCCGGCTGAACTCCTACGAGCAGTACTTC. Translating gives CASSPSRARLNSYEQYF. The chain uses TRBV4-1 and TRBJ2-7; D unresolved. The CDR3 is 17 residues long. Germline loops: CDR1 MGHRA, CDR2 YSYEKL. The V and J ends lost 4 bases and 0 bases respectively, with 19 bases between them.

The rearrangement uses TRBV28 and TRBJ2-3; 7 bases are shared with TRBD1. CDR1 and CDR2 from the germline V gene are MDHEN and SYDVKM. The CDR3 totals 14 residues. With V trimmed by 4 bases and J by 3 bases, 4 bases remained unmatched. Here the CDR3 DNA reads TGTGCCAGCAGTTCCAGGGGGTGGACAGATACGCAGTATTTT. Translated: CASSSRGWTDTQYF.

The chain uses TRBV18 and TRBJ1-2; D gene ambiguous. CDR1 and CDR2 (germline): KGHSH, LQKENI. The CDR3 sequence is 11 residues long. V was clipped by 3 bases and J by 14 bases, with 13 bases between them. The CDR3 DNA sequence: TGTGCCAGCTCACCTGCGAGTGAACAGACCTTC. Amino acid sequence: CASSPASEQTF.